A single T cell receptor (beta chain) is shown here with its context. The data are from a study of blood T cell repertoires in COVID-19. In the study overall: Both acute and convalescent COVID-19 samples were obtained from the United States, Italy and Spain.

Libraries were prepared by immunoSEQ multiplex PCR; TCRdb keeps only in-frame clonotypes and omits some of them. Of more than 65,000 clones listed, around nine tenths are singletons. V was clipped by 4 bases and J by 7 bases; unmatched bases: 16. This CDR3 comprises 16 residues. Looked up from germline, CDR1 is MNHEY and CDR2 is SVGAGI. This clonotype was obtained from a woman at least 80 years old with active or convalescent COVID-19. The chain has TRBV6-5 and TRBJ2-7; 7 bases map to TRBD1. The sequenced sample consisted of peripheral blood. The CDR3 sequence is CASSWSRDSLPREQYF. CDR3 nucleotide sequence: TGTGCCAGCAGTTGGAGCCGGGACAGCCTCCCTCGGGAGCAGTACTTC.